This T cell receptor (beta chain) was observed in a study of Graves' ophthalmopathy and Graves' hyperthyroidism. Germline-derived CDR1 and CDR2 are LNHDA and SQIVND (reference sequence). Losses at the gene ends were 3 bases for V and 7 bases for J; bases not matched to a gene: 13. CDR3 length equals 17 residues. This clonotype has a count of ten or more. The authors amplified TCR beta CDR3 regions from RNA transcripts. An opening RT-PCR round employed HTBI primers and preceded a second-round multiplex PCR. TCRdb called the multiplex PCR reads again in MiXCR, with one record for every CDR3 protein. In the table there are approximately 410,000 distinct CDR3 sequences, approximately 15% of which are singletons. Someone took the PBMCs out of 8.5 to 10 ml of fresh peripheral blood.

Material for sequencing was peripheral blood. This receptor was identified in a young woman with stable Graves' hyperthyroidism. The gene calls are TRBV19 and TRBJ2-2, with 8 bases aligning to TRBD1. CDR3 coding DNA: TGTGCCAGTAGTATGGGTCGCAGGGGGCATATGGACGGGGAGCTGTTTTTT. It encodes CASSMGRRGHMDGELFF.